This note documents a single TCR beta chain sequence. These data belong to a study of blood T cell repertoires in COVID-19. Overall study context: Samples of COVID-19 (acute and convalescent) were obtained from the United States, Italy and Spain.

Original methodology: Amplification with reference gene primers provided the estimates of nucleated cell counts. Assay: immunoSEQ multiplex PCR; the TCRdb copy retains only in-frame clones and omits some. V and J calls and clone size are copied from that table; D and trimming were computed from the DNA. The repertoire holds 150,000 to 200,000 clones, with approximately 88% as singletons. Participants had their cohort set by participant-reported clinical history. The CDR3 runs to 13 residues. V gave up 3 bases and J gave up 8 bases, with 13 bases separating them. Germline V gives CDR1 SGHDN, CDR2 FVKESK.

The sample comprised PBMCs or T cells enriched from blood (not recorded which). The receptor comes from a woman in her forties or fifties who had recovered from COVID-19. The genes are TRBV14 and TRBJ1-1, with unresolved D. The CDR3 protein is CASSHLGAGEAFF. The DNA of the CDR3 is TGTGCCAGCAGCCACCTAGGAGCGGGGGAAGCTTTCTTT.